This T cell receptor beta chain was observed in a study of cytomegalovirus exposure and HLA in healthy donors (dated by TCRdb to about 2017). Regarding the complete study: A later analysis indicated that the roughly 130 validation repertoires were generated on the platform also employed for the 700 or so repertoires of the first cohort. The study aimed to test whether signatures of past pathogen exposure could be identified by cataloging public T cell receptors. The study combined high-throughput TCR immunosequencing, statistical association of individual TCRs with disease status, and machine learning to predict cytomegalovirus infection status. Along with the 666-subject first cohort, a separate validation cohort of approximately 110 different subjects was used.

Note on this clone: Its binding antigen is unknown. Per-base qualities were not stored, and no clone one base away is much larger.

The germline V and J ends show losses of 7 bases and 6 bases respectively, and no gene match explains 5 bases of the junction. The cysteine opens and the phenylalanine closes a CDR3 of 14 amino acids. CDR3 DNA is the only sequence kept; it has 42 bases, read in frame from the first base. Looking up the germline V gene yields CDR1 SNHLY and CDR2 FYNNEI. Separate from the approximately 670-subject first cohort, the validation cohort of more than 90 subjects was the group to which the donors belonged. The study at large found these results: Of the cluster scores, 85% to 95% were above 0 in a later analysis, which found that TCRs clustered in the first cohort also tended to co-occur in the 120 or so validation repertoires. In both the original and validation cohorts, the classifier was reported to diagnose cytomegalovirus status with high specificity and sensitivity. A few of the identified cytomegalovirus-associated TCR beta chains were confirmed in vitro to be specific for cytomegalovirus antigens. A later analysis had no HLA typing for the validation cohort, so co-occurrence there was scored across all 130 or so repertoires. Most TCR sequences were seen in very few donors, while some public TCRs were found in many individuals. A total of some 180 TCR beta chains were listed by the study as associated with cytomegalovirus. According to the authors, the approach could potentially be generalized to other disease states and immunological phenotypes.

Library method: the immunoSEQ multiplex PCR assay. As for the original processing: A statistical classification framework was built for diagnosing cytomegalovirus status from the catalog of TCR beta chain sequences. TCRdb obtained this table from immuneACCESS and retained in-frame rearrangements with V and J assigned. These tables miss some clones; where compared with another copy, unresolved V genes account for less than half of the shortfall, and the remainder is unexplained. The V and J calls and the clone size are those of that table, but D and trimming were determined from the DNA. The sample yields some 330,000 clones; around 86% were counted once. Of the sample, about 0.8% falls within the top ten clones.

This clonotype originated in a woman aged 18-35 years in good health and CMV-seronegative. The chain uses TRBV2 and TRBJ2-3; 12 junctional bases match TRBD2. Material: PBMCs. CDR3 protein: CASKLAGGFDTQYF. The DNA sequence is as follows: TGTGCCAGCAAACTAGCGGGGGGTTTCGATACGCAGTATTTT.